One TCR beta chain is described in this entry. The specificity of this receptor is unknown. No much larger clone is present one base from it, and per-base qualities are unavailable. This same CDR3 is encoded by further DNA sequences in the sample. The germline V gene (reference sequence) gives CDR1 as LNHDA and CDR2 as SQIVND. Measured from the cysteine to the phenylalanine, the CDR3 is 16 residues long. Only the CDR3 portion is preserved as DNA: 48 bases, with reading frame beginning at the first base. Trimming accounts for 3 bases at V and 0 bases at J, while the number of junction bases matched to no gene is 5. The data are from a study of cytomegalovirus exposure and HLA in healthy donors (dated by TCRdb to the late 2010s). With respect to the entire study: An earlier analysis of approximately 640 of the donors reported more than 250 Gb of sequence data and roughly 100 million unique TCR beta sequences from some 180 million T cells. An early release covering over 500 HLA-typed donors comprised around 300 gigabases of sequencing data and around 80 million unique TCR sequences. Among the approximately 430 genotyped donors, 75% to 90% belonged to the genetic ancestry cluster associated with self-reported Caucasian donors. The study aimed to test whether signatures of past pathogen exposure could be identified by cataloging public T cell receptors. Using immunosequencing, the study profiled T cell repertoires from 500 to 800 subjects and related those repertoires to cytomegalovirus serostatus. In addition to the first cohort of roughly 670 subjects, a separate validation cohort of about 120 different subjects was used. High-throughput TCR immunosequencing, statistical association of individual TCRs with disease status, and machine learning were combined to predict cytomegalovirus infection status. To study patterns of TCR occurrence, a later analysis re-analyzed previously published TCR beta repertoires from around 660 donors and added high-resolution HLA genotyping. The later analysis used no new phenotypic data to find candidate immune exposures, relying instead on TCR beta sequences and their occurrence across donors. In an earlier analysis of roughly 540 of the donors, high-throughput TCR beta sequencing was used to judge whether each TCR beta V gene segment behaved as functional or pseudogenic. Donor age, sex, ethnicity and CMV serostatus were compiled alongside the repertoire data. A later genetic analysis used genome-wide SNP genotypes for about three fifths of the 666 donors, treating that subset as a discovery cohort. All discovery cohort repertoires had been generated using a single sequencing platform. HLA typing covered class I and class II loci at four-digit resolution. The number of typed donors differed by locus: about 620-630 for A, B, C, DRB1 and DQB1; 522 for DQA1; 606 for DPA1; and 450 to 480 for DPB1. Because of strong linkage in the cohort, roughly five DR-DQ haplotypes were treated as single units for association and clustering. Among roughly 400 genotyped donors of the cohort, an average of approximately 240,000 unique TCR beta nucleotide sequences was sequenced per donor, of which about 19% were non-productive. What the research found in general, with its limitations: A cluster of highly shared sequence variants was judged likely to be a technical artifact of the sequencing pipeline. The study gave a list of about 160 TCR beta chains associated with cytomegalovirus. In a later genetic analysis, fewer N-insertions in productive TCRs were reported among donors in an Asian-associated ancestry cluster than the roughly 670-donor mean. In a later analysis, the rate of TCR association differed among HLA loci, with DRB1 alleles having the most associated TCRs and HLA-C alleles having the fewest. Because counts were too low, approximately 18 rarely observed V segments, including chromosome 9 orphons, were excluded from the earlier analysis of 587 of the donors. In a later analysis, most CMV-associated TCR beta chains were found to appear HLA-restricted, with HLA associations seemingly driven largely by CMV exposure. Presence/absence analyses assumed roughly uniform sequencing depth across donors, an assumption that may not hold. Some IMGT-functional V segments, including TRBV6-2 and TRBV6-3, could not be told apart with the 87-base-pair reads, so those segments were excluded. In a later analysis, several top co-occurrence clusters were reported to appear linked to parvovirus B19, influenza, CMV and Epstein-Barr virus. In both the original and validation cohorts, the classifier was reported to diagnose cytomegalovirus status with high specificity and sensitivity. A later genetic analysis associated a missense DCLRE1C variant with V-gene and J-gene trimming of TCR beta chains, and an independent cohort replicated the association. In an earlier analysis of some 500 of the donors, most TCR beta V segments were observed in productive rearrangements about 90% or about 30% of the time, broadly matching IMGT annotations. A few of the identified cytomegalovirus-associated TCR beta chains were confirmed in vitro to be specific for cytomegalovirus antigens. It was suggested by the authors that the approach could potentially be generalized to other disease states and immunological phenotypes. At a false discovery rate of 0.05, a later analysis linked 15,000 to 20,000 TCR beta sequences to specific HLA alleles. HLA typing was unavailable for some donors at each locus, so association tests used only the typed subset. In a later analysis, HLA-associated TCR beta chains showed more clonal expansion and lower generation probabilities than non-associated chains that were equally common. Correlated functional status among segregating V segments might be attributable to linkage disequilibrium, but an unknown experimental factor could not be ruled out. In this cohort, only TCR beta chains were sequenced, and detectable features were limited by the absence of alpha or paired-chain data. Most TCR sequences were seen in very few donors, while some public TCRs were found in many individuals. A further reported finding was that TCR beta sequences accurately predicted the HLA-A and HLA-B alleles for most subjects in the first cohort. When HLA alleles, especially DR and DQ, strongly co-occurred, attributing TCR associations to individual alleles was difficult. Immune exposure information for the cohort was limited to CMV serostatus.

Libraries came from the immunoSEQ multiplex PCR assay. A mixture of 60 forward primers for TCR Vbeta segments and 13 reverse primers for TCR Jbeta segments was used in the multiplex PCR. Amplification of the CDR3 region of rearranged TCR beta genes was performed with a multiplex PCR assay on genomic DNA. Amplified TCR beta libraries were sequenced as 87-base-pair reads on the Illumina HiSeq System. The original pipeline was this. A later analysis counted about 80 million unique TCR beta chains across the 666 repertoires, and 10 million to 11 million of these chains were shared by at least two donors. Raw reads were error-corrected and collapsed into unique sequences by a nearest-neighbor algorithm in which closely related sequences were merged to remove PCR and sequencing errors. V, D and J gene segments were assigned by aligning CDR3 sequences to IMGT reference sequences. For a sequence to be retained, a match of at least six nucleotides was required to both a V gene segment and a J gene segment. A rearrangement was called productive if the CDR3 had no stop codons and remained in frame with V and J, and every other rearrangement was called non-productive. CDR3 was defined by IMGT convention, running from the second conserved V-encoded cysteine to the conserved J-encoded phenylalanine. Sequences without an unambiguous match to a single V gene segment were excluded from the earlier analysis of several hundred of the donors. In an earlier analysis of several hundred of the donors, V segments were called functional above 56.7% productive rearrangements and were called segregating when the between-donor standard deviation exceeded 5%. To diagnose cytomegalovirus status from the catalog of TCR beta chain sequences, a statistical classification framework was built. In a later analysis, TCR nucleotide sequences were compared against IMGT/GENE-DB human TR gene sequences so that V and J genes could be assigned. In a later analysis, CDR3 sequences and most-parsimonious VDJ recombination scenarios were assigned using the TCRdist pipeline. In a later analysis, every TCR beta chain was defined by the combination of its CDR3 amino acid sequence and its V-gene family, and reads without a unique V-gene family were dropped. A later analysis removed roughly 590 highly shared, low-generation-probability nucleotide sequences to deal with suspected cross-contamination and a sequencing artifact. In a later analysis, a clonal expansion index for each public chain was calculated from normalized within-repertoire ranks of inferred template counts. Generation probabilities in a later analysis came from a VDJ recombination model fitted to out-of-frame rearrangements, and those results were checked against IGoR. In a later analysis, hypergeometric tests were used to score TCR-TCR, TCR-HLA and TCR-CMV co-occurrence, with a repertoire-size bias correction applied to TCR pairs. False discovery rates were estimated in a later analysis by permuting HLA or CMV assignments 20 times. In a later analysis, co-occurring TCRs were grouped using DBSCAN, and TCRdist sequence similarity was added for clustering within HLA-allele-positive subsets. Repertoires with fewer than 30,000 or more than 120,000 public chains were left out of co-occurrence clustering, as were roughly five repertoires with anomalous nucleotide sharing. In TCRdb, the immuneACCESS table is reduced to in-frame sequences with V and J assigned. These tables do not hold every clone; where another copy was compared, an unresolved V gene accounts for under half, and the others remain unexplained. V and J calls plus clone size are reproduced from that table; the DNA served to infer D and trimming. The sample includes approximately 150,000 clones, with around 80% observed a single time. About 4.5% of the sample is held by the ten biggest clonotypes.

The cohort was made up of 666 healthy bone marrow donors. All cohort members were sampled while nominally healthy, although unrecorded immune exposures were likely present. The donor tested CMV seronegative and was one of the 352 seronegative cohort members. Each donor provided a peripheral blood sample, and peripheral blood mononuclear cells were used for TCR beta sequencing. The Qiagen DNeasy Blood Extraction Kit was used to extract genomic DNA from the blood cell samples. This receptor was obtained from a man between 40 and 49 years old in good health and CMV-seronegative. Sequencing used PBMCs. The chain was built from TRBV19 and TRBJ2-7, and 10 junction bases match TRBD1. The CDR3 sequence is CASSMGGQGSSYEQYF. The DNA sequence is TGTGCCAGTAGTATGGGGGGACAGGGGTCCTCCTACGAGCAGTACTTC.